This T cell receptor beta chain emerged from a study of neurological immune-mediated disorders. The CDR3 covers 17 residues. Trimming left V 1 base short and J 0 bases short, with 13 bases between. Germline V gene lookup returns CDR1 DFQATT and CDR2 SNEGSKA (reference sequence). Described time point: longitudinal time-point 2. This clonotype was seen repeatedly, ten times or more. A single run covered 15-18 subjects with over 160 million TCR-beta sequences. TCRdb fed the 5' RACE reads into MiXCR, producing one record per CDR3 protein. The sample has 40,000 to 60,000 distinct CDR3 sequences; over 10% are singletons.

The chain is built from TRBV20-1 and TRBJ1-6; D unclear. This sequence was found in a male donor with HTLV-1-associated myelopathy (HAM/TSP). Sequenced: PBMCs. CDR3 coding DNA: TGCAGTGCTAGAGCGGGGTTACGGACCTCCTATAATTCACCCCTCCACTTT. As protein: CSARAGLRTSYNSPLHF.